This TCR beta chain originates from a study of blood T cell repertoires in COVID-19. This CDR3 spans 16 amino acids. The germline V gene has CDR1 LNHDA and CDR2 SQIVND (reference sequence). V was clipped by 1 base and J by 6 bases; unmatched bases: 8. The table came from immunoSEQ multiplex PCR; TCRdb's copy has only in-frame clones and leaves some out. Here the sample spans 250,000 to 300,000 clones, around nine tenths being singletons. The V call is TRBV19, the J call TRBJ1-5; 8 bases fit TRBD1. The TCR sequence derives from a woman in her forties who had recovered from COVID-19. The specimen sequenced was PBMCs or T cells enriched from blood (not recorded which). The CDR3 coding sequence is TGTGCCAGTAGTATAGCGTGCCGACAGGGGTGTCAGCCCCAGCATTTT. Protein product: CASSIACRQGCQPQHF.